The 14 T cell receptor beta chains below come from one sample, sequenced in a study of T cell changes during pregnancy in multiple sclerosis. Sequenced by immunoSEQ multiplex PCR; TCRdb stores in-frame clones only, minus some. Counted here are tens of thousands of clones, 90% to 95% occurring once; the ten biggest clones make up 1.4%. The sample was peripheral blood, taken before pregnancy. The receptors stem from a female donor with multiple sclerosis, enrolled in a pregnancy study.

This sequence joins TRBV13 and TRBJ1-1; weak D call: TRBD1 (5 bases). This CDR3 contains 14 residues. The V gene's germline CDR1 is PRHDT and CDR2 FYEKMQ (reference sequence). The germline V and J ends were trimmed by 2 bases and 4 bases, with 11 bases remaining between them. DNA of the CDR3: TGTGCCAGCAGCTTAATGGGGGGGGGCACTGAAGCTTTCTTT. Protein sequence: CASSLMGGGTEAFF.

V gene TRBV6-1 combines with J gene TRBJ1-4; no clear D. There are 15 residues in the CDR3. V was pared by 4 bases and J by 1 base, with 10 bases between. CDR1 is MNHNS and CDR2 is SASEGT in the germline V gene. The chain's CDR3 is CASSVTALTNEKLFF. CDR3 sequence (DNA): TGTGCCAGCAGTGTTACAGCTTTAACTAATGAAAAACTGTTTTTT.

V usage is TRBV11-2 and J usage is TRBJ2-7; D might be TRBD2 (5 bases). Germline lookup yields CDR1 SGHAT and CDR2 FQNNGV. The CDR3 is 12 residues long. Trimming pared 2 bases from V and 5 bases from J, leaving 7 bases between. In DNA, the CDR3 is TGTGCCAGCAGCTTAAGGCGGGACGAGCAGTACTTC. Translated: CASSLRRDEQYF.

V gene TRBV5-4 combines with J gene TRBJ1-1; no firm D call. Germline CDR1 is SGHNT and CDR2 is YYREEE (reference sequence). The CDR3 has 13 residues. Trimming removed 3 bases at V and 9 bases at J, with 15 bases between. CDR3 protein: CASSSKKGGQAFF. The CDR3 nucleotides read TGTGCCAGCAGCTCGAAGAAGGGAGGGCAAGCTTTCTTT.

A single count supports this clone. The chain recombines TRBV5-4 with TRBJ2-5, with D possibly being TRBD1 (6 bases). With 5 bases removed from V and 5 bases from J, the gap between germline ends came to 19 bases. In germline, CDR1 is SGHNT, CDR2 YYREEE (reference sequence). The CDR3 is 15 residues long. CDR3 sequence (DNA): TGTGCCAGCAGGGTCGGCGAAGGGGGAGAGGAGACCCAGTACTTC. Protein sequence: CASRVGEGGEETQYF.

This chain connects TRBV29-1 to TRBJ1-2; unclear D gene. From germline, CDR1 is SQVTM and CDR2 ANQGSEA. CDR3 length: 12 residues. V lost 4 bases and J 8 bases, leaving 14 bases between the germline ends. The CDR3 reads CSVARKAGGYTF. The CDR3 coding sequence is TGCAGCGTTGCTAGGAAGGCGGGGGGCTACACCTTC. Complete variable domain (other parts from reference TRBV29-1 and TRBJ1-2): SAVISQKPSRDICQRGTSLTIQCQVDSQVTMMFWYRQQPGQSLTLIATANQGSEATYESGFVIDKFPISRPNLTFSTLTVSNMSPEDSSIYLCSVARKAGGYTFGSGTRLTVV.

This chain joins TRBV6-1 and TRBJ1-3, with 8 bases that match TRBD1. CDR1 is MNHNS, CDR2 SASEGT, per germline. V was pared by 2 bases and J by 3 bases, with 3 bases of the junction left unmatched. The CDR3 runs 15 residues. In nucleotides, the CDR3 is TGTGCCAGCAGTGAACAGGGGGCGGGTGGAAACACCATATATTTT. Translation: CASSEQGAGGNTIYF.

The CDR3 sequence: CAWSGGAVETQYF. The DNA for the CDR3 is TGTGCCTGGAGCGGGGGGGCGGTTGAGACCCAGTACTTC. J is TRBJ2-5 and V is TRBV30; TRBD2 agrees at 8 bases. Germline-derived CDR1 and CDR2 are GTSNPN and SVGIG (reference sequence). The CDR3 contains 13 residues. V lost 3 bases and J lost 5; bases outside the gene matches: 5.

The chain couples TRBV13 to TRBJ2-3; TRBD2 aligns across 7 bases. V lost 6 bases, J lost 3 bases, and 12 bases stayed unmatched. This CDR3 comprises 16 residues. Germline-derived CDR1 and CDR2 are PRHDT and FYEKMQ (reference sequence). CDR3 amino acids: CASSTRGEGRTDTQYF. The DNA for the CDR3 is TGTGCCAGCAGTACTCGGGGGGAAGGCCGAACAGATACGCAGTATTTT. The variable domain in full, completed from reference TRBV13 and TRBJ2-3, reads AAGVIQSPRHLIKEKRETATLKCYPIPRHDTVYWYQQGPGQDPQFLISFYEKMQSDKGSIPDRFSAQQFSDYHSELNMSSLELGDSALYFCASSTRGEGRTDTQYFGPGTRLTVL.

V gene TRBV5-6 combines with J gene TRBJ2-7; D is perhaps TRBD2 (5 bases). V dropped 1 base and J dropped 5 bases, with 19 bases sitting between them. The germline CDR1 and CDR2 sequences are SGHDT and YYEEEE. The CDR3 spans 16 residues. The CDR3 sequence is CASSLLGVLSLHEQYF. CDR3 DNA: TGTGCCAGCAGCTTGTTGGGAGTCTTATCCCTCCACGAGCAGTACTTC.

In the case of this clone: Other nucleotide sequences from this sample produce the same CDR3. This chain joins TRBV7-9 and TRBJ2-2, with a possible D match to TRBD2 (5 bases). Germline-derived CDR1 and CDR2 are SEHNR and FQNEAQ (reference sequence). The CDR3 extends over 14 amino acids. Trimming removed 1 base at V and 4 bases at J, with 7 bases between. The CDR3 DNA is TGTGCCAGCAGCTTAGGGAGCGGCACCGGGGAGCTGTTTTTT. Residues: CASSLGSGTGELFF.

In this sample, this clone turned up a few times. The gene calls are TRBV5-1 and TRBJ1-2, with 7 bases fitting TRBD1. Germline loops: CDR1 SGHRS, CDR2 YFSETQ. This CDR3 is 14 amino acids long. The J segment lost 2 bases and the V segment lost 6 bases, leaving 7 bases of the junction unmatched. CDR3 sequence reads: CASTRDRVNYGYTF. The CDR3 DNA follows: TGCGCCAGCACCCGGGACAGAGTAAACTATGGCTACACCTTC.

The chain links TRBV7-9 to TRBJ2-7; 8 bases line up with TRBD1. The CDR3 consists of 12 residues. Per the germline V gene, CDR1 is SEHNR and CDR2 is FQNEAQ (reference sequence). The CDR3 here is CARNRGVLEQYF. The CDR3 DNA reads TGTGCGAGAAACAGGGGGGTCCTGGAGCAGTACTTC.

This chain links TRBV13 with TRBJ2-5; a possible D gene is TRBD2 (6 bases). The CDR3 loop spans 18 amino acids. V gave up 4 bases and J gave up 4 bases, with 25 bases separating them. Germline V gene lookup returns CDR1 PRHDT and CDR2 FYEKMQ (reference sequence). CDR3 DNA: TGTGCCAGCAGCTCCCGCAAAGACGGGGGAAGGGAGGTAGAGACCCAGTACTTC. Translated, it gives CASSSRKDGGREVETQYF.